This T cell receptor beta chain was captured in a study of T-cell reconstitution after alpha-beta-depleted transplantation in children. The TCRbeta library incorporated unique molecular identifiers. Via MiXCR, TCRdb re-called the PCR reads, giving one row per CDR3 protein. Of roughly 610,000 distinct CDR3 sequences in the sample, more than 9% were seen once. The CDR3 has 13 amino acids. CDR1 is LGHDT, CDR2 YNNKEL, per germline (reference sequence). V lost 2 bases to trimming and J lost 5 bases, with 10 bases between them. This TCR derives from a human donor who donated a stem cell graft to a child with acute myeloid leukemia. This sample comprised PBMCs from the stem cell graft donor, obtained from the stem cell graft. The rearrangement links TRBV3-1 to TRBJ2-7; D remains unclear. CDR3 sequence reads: CASSQNTYNEQYF. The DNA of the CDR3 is TGTGCCAGCAGCCAAAACACCTACAACGAGCAGTACTTC.